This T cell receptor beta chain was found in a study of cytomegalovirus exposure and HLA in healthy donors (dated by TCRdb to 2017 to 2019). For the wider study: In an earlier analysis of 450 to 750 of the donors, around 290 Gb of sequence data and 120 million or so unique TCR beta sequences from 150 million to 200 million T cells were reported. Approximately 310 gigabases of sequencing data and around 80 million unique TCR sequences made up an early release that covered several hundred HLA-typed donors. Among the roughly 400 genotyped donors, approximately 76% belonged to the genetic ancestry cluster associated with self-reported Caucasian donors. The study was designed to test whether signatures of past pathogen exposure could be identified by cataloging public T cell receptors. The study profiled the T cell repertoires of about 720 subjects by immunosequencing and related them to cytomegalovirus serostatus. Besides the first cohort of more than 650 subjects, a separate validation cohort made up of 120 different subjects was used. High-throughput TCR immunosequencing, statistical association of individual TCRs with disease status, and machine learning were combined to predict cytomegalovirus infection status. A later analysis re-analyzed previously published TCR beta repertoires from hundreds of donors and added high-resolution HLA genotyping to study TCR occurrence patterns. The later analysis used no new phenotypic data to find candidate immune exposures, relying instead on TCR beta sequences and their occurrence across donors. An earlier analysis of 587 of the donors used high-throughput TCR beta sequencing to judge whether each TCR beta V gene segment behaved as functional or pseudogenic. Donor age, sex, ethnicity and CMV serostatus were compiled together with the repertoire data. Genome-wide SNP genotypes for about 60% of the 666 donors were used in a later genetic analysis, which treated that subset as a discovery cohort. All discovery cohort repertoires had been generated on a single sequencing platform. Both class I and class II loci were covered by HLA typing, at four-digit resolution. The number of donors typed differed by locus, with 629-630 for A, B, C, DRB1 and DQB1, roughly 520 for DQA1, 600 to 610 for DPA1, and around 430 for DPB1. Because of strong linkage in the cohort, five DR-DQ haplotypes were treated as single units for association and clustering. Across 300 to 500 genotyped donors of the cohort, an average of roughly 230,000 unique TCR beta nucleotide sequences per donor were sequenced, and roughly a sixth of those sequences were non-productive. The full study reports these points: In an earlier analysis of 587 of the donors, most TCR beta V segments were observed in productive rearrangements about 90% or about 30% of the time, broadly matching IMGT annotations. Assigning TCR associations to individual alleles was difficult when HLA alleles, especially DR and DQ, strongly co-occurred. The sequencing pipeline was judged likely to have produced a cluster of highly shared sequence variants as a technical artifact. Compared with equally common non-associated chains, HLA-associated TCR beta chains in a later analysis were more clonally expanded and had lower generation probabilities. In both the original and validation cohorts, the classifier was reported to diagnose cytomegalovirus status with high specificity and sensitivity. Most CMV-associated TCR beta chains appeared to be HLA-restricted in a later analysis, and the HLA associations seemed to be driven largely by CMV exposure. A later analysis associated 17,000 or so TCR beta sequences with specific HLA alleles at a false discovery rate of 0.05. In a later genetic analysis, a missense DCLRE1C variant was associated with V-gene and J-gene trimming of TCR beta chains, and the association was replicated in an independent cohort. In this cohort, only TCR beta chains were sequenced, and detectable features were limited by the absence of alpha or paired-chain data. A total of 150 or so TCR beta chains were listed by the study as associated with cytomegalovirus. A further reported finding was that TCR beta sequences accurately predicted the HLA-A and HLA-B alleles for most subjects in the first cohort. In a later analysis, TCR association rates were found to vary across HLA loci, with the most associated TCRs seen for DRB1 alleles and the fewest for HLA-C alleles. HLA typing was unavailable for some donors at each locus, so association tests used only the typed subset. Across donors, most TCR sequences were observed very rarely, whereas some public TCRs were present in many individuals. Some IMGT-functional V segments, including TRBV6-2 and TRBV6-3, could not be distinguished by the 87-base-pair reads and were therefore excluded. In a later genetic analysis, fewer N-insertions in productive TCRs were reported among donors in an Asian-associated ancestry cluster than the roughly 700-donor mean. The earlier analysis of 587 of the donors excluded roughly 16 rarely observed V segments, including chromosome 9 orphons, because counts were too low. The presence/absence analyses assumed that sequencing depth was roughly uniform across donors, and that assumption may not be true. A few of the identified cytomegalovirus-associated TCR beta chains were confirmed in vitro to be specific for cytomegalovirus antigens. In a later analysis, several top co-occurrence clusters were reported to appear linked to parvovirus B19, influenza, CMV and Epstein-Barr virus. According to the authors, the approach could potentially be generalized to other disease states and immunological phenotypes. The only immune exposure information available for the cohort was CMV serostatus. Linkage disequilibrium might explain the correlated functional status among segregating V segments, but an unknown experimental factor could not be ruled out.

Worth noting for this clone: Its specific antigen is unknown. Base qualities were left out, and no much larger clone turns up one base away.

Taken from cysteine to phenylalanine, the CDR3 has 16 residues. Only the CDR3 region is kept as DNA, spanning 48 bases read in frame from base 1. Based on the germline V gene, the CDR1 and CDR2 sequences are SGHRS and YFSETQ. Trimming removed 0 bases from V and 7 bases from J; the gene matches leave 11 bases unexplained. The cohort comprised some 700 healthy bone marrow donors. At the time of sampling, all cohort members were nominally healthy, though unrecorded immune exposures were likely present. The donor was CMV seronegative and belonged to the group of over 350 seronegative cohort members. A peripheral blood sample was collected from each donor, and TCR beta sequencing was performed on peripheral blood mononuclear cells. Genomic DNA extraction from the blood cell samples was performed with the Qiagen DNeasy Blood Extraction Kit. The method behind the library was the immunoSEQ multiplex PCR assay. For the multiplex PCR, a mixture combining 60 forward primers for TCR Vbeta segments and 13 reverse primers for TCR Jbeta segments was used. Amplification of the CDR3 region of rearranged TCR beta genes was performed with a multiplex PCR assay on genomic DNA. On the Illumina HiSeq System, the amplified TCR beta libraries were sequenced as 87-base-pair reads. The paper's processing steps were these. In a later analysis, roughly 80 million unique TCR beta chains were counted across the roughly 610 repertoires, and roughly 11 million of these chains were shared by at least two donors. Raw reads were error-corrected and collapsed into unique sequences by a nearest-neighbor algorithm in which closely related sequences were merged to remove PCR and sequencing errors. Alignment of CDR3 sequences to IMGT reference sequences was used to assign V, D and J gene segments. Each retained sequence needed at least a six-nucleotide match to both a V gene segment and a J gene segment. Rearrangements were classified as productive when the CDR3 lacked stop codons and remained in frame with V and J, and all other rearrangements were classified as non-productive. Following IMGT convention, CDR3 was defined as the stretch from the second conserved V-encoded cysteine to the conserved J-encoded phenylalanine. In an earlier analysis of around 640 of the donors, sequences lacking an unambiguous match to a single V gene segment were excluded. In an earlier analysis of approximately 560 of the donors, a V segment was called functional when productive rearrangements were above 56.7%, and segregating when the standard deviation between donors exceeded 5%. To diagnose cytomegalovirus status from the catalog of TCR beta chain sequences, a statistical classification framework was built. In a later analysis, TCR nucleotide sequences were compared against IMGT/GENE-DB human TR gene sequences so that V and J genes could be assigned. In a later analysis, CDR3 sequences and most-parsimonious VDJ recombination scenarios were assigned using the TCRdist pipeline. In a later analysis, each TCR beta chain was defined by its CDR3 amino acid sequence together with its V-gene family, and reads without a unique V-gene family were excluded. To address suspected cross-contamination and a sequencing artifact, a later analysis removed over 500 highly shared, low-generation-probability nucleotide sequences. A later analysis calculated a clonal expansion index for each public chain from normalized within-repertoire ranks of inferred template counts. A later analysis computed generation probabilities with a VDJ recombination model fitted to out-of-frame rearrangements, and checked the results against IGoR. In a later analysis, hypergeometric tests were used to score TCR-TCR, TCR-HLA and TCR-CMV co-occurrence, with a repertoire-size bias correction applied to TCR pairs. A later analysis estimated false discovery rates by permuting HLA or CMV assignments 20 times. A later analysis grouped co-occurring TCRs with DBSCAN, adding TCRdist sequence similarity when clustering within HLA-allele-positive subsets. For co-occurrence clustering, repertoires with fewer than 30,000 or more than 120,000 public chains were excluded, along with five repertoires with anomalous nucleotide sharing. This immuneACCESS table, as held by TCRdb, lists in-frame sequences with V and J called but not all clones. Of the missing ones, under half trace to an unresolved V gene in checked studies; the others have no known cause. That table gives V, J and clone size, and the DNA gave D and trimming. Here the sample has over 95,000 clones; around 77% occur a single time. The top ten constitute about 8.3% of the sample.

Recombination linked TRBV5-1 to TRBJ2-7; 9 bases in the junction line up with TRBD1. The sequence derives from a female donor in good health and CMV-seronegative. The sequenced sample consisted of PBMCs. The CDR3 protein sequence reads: CASSLGGTGNFGEQYF. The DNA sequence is TGCGCCAGCAGCTTGGGAGGGACAGGGAATTTTGGAGAGCAGTACTTC.